Described below is a single T cell receptor beta chain sequence and its context. The sample comes from a study of PD-L1 blockade in urothelial cancer. Looking at the study overall: The number of prior chemotherapy regimens per patient was 0 to 3.

The assay was immunoSEQ multiplex PCR, and TCRdb's table has in-frame clones only and misses some. The sample records roughly 49,000 clones, around 84% being singletons. CDR3 length: 15 amino acids. V lost 4 bases and J lost 0; bases outside the gene matches: 4. Germline assignment: CDR1 GTSNPN and CDR2 SVGIG (reference sequence). Documented time point: pretreatment peripheral blood. Between 1 and 8 samples, pretreatment and on-treatment, were given by each patient. The clonotype originates from a man between 60 and 75 years old with urothelial cancer. Sequencing used PBMCs, obtained around atezolizumab (anti-PD-L1) treatment. The rearrangement links TRBV30 to TRBJ1-3, with 9 bases aligning to TRBD1. The CDR3: CAWTKGQGSGNTIYF. CDR3 bases: TGTGCCTGGACCAAGGGACAGGGCTCTGGAAACACCATATATTTT.